This passage covers 6 T cell receptor beta chains from one sample sequenced in a study of neurological immune-mediated disorders. One entry per CDR3 protein results from TCRdb running MiXCR on the 5' RACE reads. The sample contains 85,000 to 90,000 distinct CDR3 sequences, roughly 3.3% of which appear only once. The material sequenced was PBMCs. All receptors come from a woman aged 50 to 60 with multiple sclerosis.

This clonotype was detected ten times or more. The chain links TRBV28 to TRBJ1-6; the match to TRBD1 covers 9 bases. CDR3 length: 14 residues. V was pared by 7 bases and J by 7 bases, with 5 bases of the junction left unmatched. The V gene's germline CDR1 is MDHEN and CDR2 SYDVKM. The CDR3 coding sequence is TGTGCCAGCACCGGGACAGGGTGGAATTCACCCCTCCACTTT. Translating gives CASTGTGWNSPLHF.

This clonotype was seen ten or more times. The CDR3 sequence: CASFRVCEQYF. The CDR3 DNA is TGTGCCAGCTTTCGGGTCTGCGAGCAGTACTTC. The J gene is TRBJ2-7, the V gene TRBV18, with unresolved D. V was clipped by 7 bases and J by 6 bases, with 10 bases between them. The CDR3 is 11 residues long. CDR1 and CDR2 from the germline V gene are KGHSH and LQKENI.

In this sample, this clonotype turned up many times. The CDR3 bases are TGCGCCAGCACCCTGAGAGGCAAAGAGACCCAGTACTTC. This encodes CASTLRGKETQYF. The J gene is TRBJ2-5, the V gene TRBV5-1; no reliable D call. Between the trimmed V and J ends, which lost 6 bases and 3 bases, there was a span of 12 bases. Looked up from germline, CDR1 is SGHRS and CDR2 is YFSETQ. This CDR3 is built from 13 residues. Drawing the rest from reference TRBV5-1 and TRBJ2-5, the complete variable domain is KAGVTQTPRYLIKTRGQQVTLSCSPISGHRSVSWYQQTPGQGLQFLFEYFSETQRNKGNFPGRFSGRQFSNSRSEMNVSTLELGDSALYLCASTLRGKETQYFGPGTRLLVL.

This clonotype has at least ten counts. This rearrangement joins TRBV20-1 to TRBJ1-2, with D maybe TRBD1 (5 bases). The CDR3 is made up of 14 amino acids. The V gene's germline CDR1 is DFQATT and CDR2 SNEGSKA (reference sequence). The V end was cut by 1 base, the J end by 0 bases, with 9 bases between. The CDR3 coding sequence is TGCAGTGCTAGAGGGGGCGAGACTAACTATGGCTACACCTTC. Translated: CSARGGETNYGYTF.

This clonotype was seen ten or more times. The chain combines TRBV5-5 with TRBJ2-5, with 9 bases matching TRBD2. The CDR3 has 17 residues. The ends lost 0 bases at V and 2 bases at J; junction bases unmatched: 8. Germline lookup yields CDR1 SGHKS and CDR2 YYEKEE (reference sequence). DNA of the CDR3: TGTGCCAGCAGCTTGGCCCATCGTAGCGGGGGACAAGAGACCCAGTACTTC. Translated, it gives CASSLAHRSGGQETQYF.

This clonotype came up many times. The chain has TRBV4-2 and TRBJ2-6; 7 nucleotides match TRBD1. Per the germline V gene, CDR1 is LGHNA and CDR2 is YNFKEQ. J was trimmed by 4 bases and V by 4 bases; bases with no gene match: 7. The CDR3 is made up of 16 amino acids. The CDR3 sequence is CASSPSRGSGANVLTF. The CDR3 coding sequence is TGTGCCAGCAGCCCTTCCAGGGGGTCAGGGGCCAACGTCCTGACTTTC.